A single sample gave rise to the 6 T cell receptor beta chains below, sequenced in a study of blood T cell repertoires in COVID-19. Sequenced by immunoSEQ multiplex PCR; TCRdb stores in-frame clones only, minus some. The sample lists around 180,000 clones, roughly 83% occurring once. The sample comprised PBMCs or T cells enriched from blood (not recorded which). Every receptor here comes from a woman in her 30s who had recovered from COVID-19.

The CDR3 reads CASSQDSVGPPSYNEQFF. In DNA, the CDR3 is TGTGCCAGCAGCCAAGATTCAGTTGGGCCTCCCTCCTACAATGAGCAGTTCTTC. The V and J genes are TRBV3-1 (or the pseudogene TRBV3-2) and TRBJ2-1, with D unclear. Germline V gene lookup returns CDR1 LGHDT and CDR2 YNNKEL (reference sequence). Trimming stripped 0 bases from V and 0 bases from J, with 15 bases between. This CDR3 spans 18 amino acids.

The chain employs TRBV4-2 and TRBJ1-2; D may be TRBD1 (6 bases). Germline assignment: CDR1 LGHNA and CDR2 YNFKEQ. The CDR3 contains 15 residues. Deletions cut 2 bases from V and 8 bases from J, with 18 bases between. The DNA of the CDR3 is TGTGCCAGCAGCCAACCCGGGGGGGGCCGTACAGGCTACACCTTC. Translation gives CASSQPGGGRTGYTF.

The rearrangement links TRBV28 to TRBJ2-7, with 9 bases that match TRBD1. J was trimmed by 6 bases and V by 4 bases; bases with no gene match: 10. Per germline, CDR1 MDHEN and CDR2 SYDVKM. This CDR3 is built from 15 residues. The CDR3 DNA is TGTGCCAGCAGTTCTAGGGACAGGGAGTCGTGCGAGCAGTACTTC. Its translation is CASSSRDRESCEQYF.

This chain joins TRBV28 and TRBJ1-2; D unresolved. From germline, CDR1 is MDHEN and CDR2 SYDVKM. The CDR3 extends over 12 amino acids. V was shortened by 7 bases and J by 2 bases, with 8 bases between the two germline ends. The CDR3 reads CASTSGNYGYTF. The CDR3 nucleotides read TGTGCCAGCACCTCGGGGAACTATGGCTACACCTTC.

The chain has TRBV18 and TRBJ1-2, with unresolved D. The CDR3 consists of 13 residues. The germline V gene has CDR1 KGHSH and CDR2 LQKENI. V lost 2 bases, J lost 3 bases, and 7 bases lay in between. CDR3 in amino acids: CASSPLEDYGYTF. CDR3 coding DNA: TGTGCCAGCTCACCATTAGAGGACTATGGCTACACCTTC.

The chain has TRBV28 and TRBJ2-7, with 9 bases identical to TRBD1. The CDR3 extends over 15 amino acids. The germline gives CDR1 MDHEN, CDR2 SYDVKM. J lost 4 bases, V lost 6 bases, and 10 bases had no gene match. CDR3 nucleotide sequence: TGTGCCAGCAGATCACCGGGACAGGGATCTTACGAGCAGTACTTC. This sequence encodes CASRSPGQGSYEQYF.